The 26 T cell receptor beta chains below come from one sample, sequenced in a study of blood T cell repertoires in COVID-19. Assay: immunoSEQ multiplex PCR; the TCRdb copy retains only in-frame clones and omits some. This table has hundreds of thousands of clones, nearly 90% appearing once. The sequencing sample was made of peripheral blood. All receptors come from a man between 18 and 35 years old with active or convalescent COVID-19.

This chain connects TRBV12-3 or TRBV12-4 to TRBJ2-7; perhaps TRBD2 as D (5 bases). V was clipped by 2 bases and J by 6 bases, with 11 bases between them. The length of the CDR3 is 13 residues. CDR3 protein: CASSLPASTEQYF. The CDR3 DNA reads as TGTGCCAGCAGTTTACCCGCTAGCACCGAGCAGTACTTC.

This sequence joins TRBV5-1 and TRBJ2-2; tentatively, D is TRBD2 (7 bases). Trimming shortened V by 0 bases and J by 4 bases, and 13 bases separated the two germline ends. Germline CDR1 reads SGHRS; CDR2 reads YFSETQ. The CDR3 covers 16 residues. DNA for the CDR3: TGCGCCAGCAGCTTGGATGCGGGGGCTGCCACCGGGGAGCTGTTTTTT. Translated: CASSLDAGAATGELFF.

The chain carries TRBV9 and TRBJ1-1; 9 nucleotides line up with TRBD1. Germline lookup yields CDR1 SGDLS and CDR2 YYNGEE. The trim removed 3 bases at V and 1 base at J, leaving 4 bases unmatched. The CDR3 runs to 15 residues. The CDR3 sequence is CASSADRGPNTEAFF. The CDR3 nucleotides are TGTGCCAGCAGCGCGGACAGGGGACCGAACACTGAAGCTTTCTTT. Full variable domain (remainder filled in from reference TRBV9 and TRBJ1-1): DSGVTQTPKHLITATGQRVTLRCSPRSGDLSVYWYQQSLDQGLQFLIQYYNGEERAKGNILERFSAQQFPDLHSELNLSSLELGDSALYFCASSADRGPNTEAFFGQGTRLTVV.

The rearrangement links TRBV7-8 to TRBJ2-3; TRBD1 matches 12 bases. Germline CDR1 is SGHVS and CDR2 is FQNEAQ. The V segment lost 2 bases and the J segment 1 base; nucleotides outside the gene matches: 1. This CDR3 region has 16 residues. Here the CDR3 reads CASSLRDRGRTDTQYF. CDR3 sequence (DNA): TGTGCCAGCAGCTTAAGGGACAGGGGGCGCACAGATACGCAGTATTTT.

The J gene is TRBJ1-4, the V gene TRBV6-5; 11 bases are shared with TRBD1. The CDR3 is 15 residues long. The ends lost 5 bases at V and 4 bases at J; junction bases unmatched: 3. Germline V gives CDR1 MNHEY, CDR2 SVGAGI. CDR3: CASSHGTGGNEKLFF. For the CDR3, the DNA is TGTGCCAGCAGTCACGGGACAGGGGGTAATGAAAAACTGTTTTTT.

The chain couples TRBV18 to TRBJ2-1; 11 bases are shared with TRBD2. V lost 4 bases to trimming and J lost 2 bases; unmatched junction nucleotides: 4. This CDR3 contains 16 residues. Germline CDR1 KGHSH, CDR2 LQKENI. The CDR3 region is CASSLAGGDPYNEQFF. DNA of the CDR3: TGTGCCAGCTCACTAGCGGGGGGGGACCCCTACAATGAGCAGTTCTTC.

The table lists this clone with a count of one. V gene TRBV5-1 combines with J gene TRBJ2-7; TRBD2 matches 10 bases. Germline CDR1 and CDR2: SGHRS and YFSETQ. This CDR3 region has 16 residues. J gave up 0 bases and V 0 bases, and 3 bases lay outside the gene matches. The CDR3 reads CASSLVGLANSYEQYF. DNA for the CDR3: TGCGCCAGCAGCTTGGTGGGACTAGCGAACTCCTACGAGCAGTACTTC.

The genes are TRBV6-2 or TRBV6-3 and TRBJ2-4; 7 bases agree with TRBD2. V trimming: 5 bases; J trimming: 6 bases; junction bases outside the gene matches: 1. In germline, CDR1 is MNHEY, CDR2 SVGEGT. The CDR3 has 12 residues. The CDR3 DNA reads as TGTGCCAGCAGTAGGGAGGGAAACATTCAGTACTTC. Its protein product is CASSREGNIQYF.

The rearrangement joins TRBV6-5 to TRBJ2-7; 7 nucleotides match TRBD1. Germline CDR1 is MNHEY and CDR2 is SVGAGI. CDR3 length: 13 residues. J lost 7 bases, V lost 10 bases, and 13 bases had no gene match. The DNA of the CDR3 is TGTGCCACCTCCTGGACAGGAACGAGAGAGCAGTACTTC. Residues: CATSWTGTREQYF.

The genes are TRBV5-1 and TRBJ1-6; 11 bases fit TRBD1. Germline lookup yields CDR1 SGHRS and CDR2 YFSETQ. This CDR3 is built from 15 residues. The junction had 2 bases not matched to a gene; V was cut back by 0 bases and J by 9 bases. The CDR3 loop reads CASSLEGTGGSPLHF. The CDR3 DNA reads as TGCGCCAGCAGCTTGGAGGGGACAGGGGGTTCACCCCTCCACTTT.

The rearrangement uses TRBV19 and TRBJ1-5; no clear D. This CDR3 is built from 14 residues. Germline-derived CDR1 and CDR2 are LNHDA and SQIVND (reference sequence). Trimming removed 2 bases from V and 4 bases from J, with 9 bases in between. The CDR3: CASSIFTANQPQHF. The CDR3 DNA reads TGTGCCAGTAGTATATTTACAGCTAATCAGCCCCAGCATTTT.

The genes are TRBV6-2 or TRBV6-3 and TRBJ2-4, with D unclear. Deletions cut 3 bases from V and 0 bases from J, with 9 bases between. This CDR3 spans 15 amino acids. Germline V gene sequence: CDR1 MNHEY, CDR2 SVGEGT. The CDR3 protein is CASSYSGLAKNIQYF. CDR3 bases: TGTGCCAGCAGTTATAGTGGTTTAGCCAAAAACATTCAGTACTTC.

The rearrangement links TRBV5-5 to TRBJ2-7, with TRBD2 as a possible D gene (5 bases). This CDR3 has 16 residues. The ends were cut back, 0 bases at V and 1 base at J, with 14 bases in the middle. From germline, CDR1 is SGHKS and CDR2 YYEKEE (reference sequence). CDR3 loop: CASSLEGLRPSYEQYF. Written as DNA, the CDR3 is TGTGCCAGCAGCTTGGAAGGACTCCGACCTTCCTACGAGCAGTACTTC.

V and J are TRBV27 and TRBJ1-5, with 11 bases lining up with TRBD1. The length of the CDR3 is 14 residues. Trimming took 6 bases from V and 6 from J; bases not matched to a gene: 4. CDR1 is MNHEY, CDR2 SMNVEV, per germline (reference sequence). The CDR3 DNA is TGTGCCAGCAGGGGACAGGGGGAATTTCAGCCCCAGCATTTT. This gives the protein CASRGQGEFQPQHF.

This chain links TRBV4-3 with TRBJ2-3; 8 positions agree with TRBD2. Germline trimming cut 0 bases from V and 2 bases from J; bases unmatched to any gene: 13. CDR1 and CDR2 from the germline V gene are LGHNA and YSLEER. CDR3 length: 19 residues. CDR3 sequence: CASSQDSHFSGRHTDTQYF. The CDR3 nucleotides are TGCGCCAGCAGCCAAGATAGCCATTTCAGCGGGAGACACACAGATACGCAGTATTTT.

The chain employs TRBV2 and TRBJ1-1; the match to TRBD1 covers 8 bases. V lost 6 bases, J lost 2 bases, and 11 bases stayed unmatched. Germline CDR1 is SNHLY and CDR2 is FYNNEI. The CDR3 totals 16 residues. DNA of the CDR3: TGTGCCAGCAGCCACCCGGGACAGGAAGCAAACACTGAAGCTTTCTTT. As protein: CASSHPGQEANTEAFF.

This clone was recorded only once. The chain is built from TRBV2 and TRBJ2-1; 8 bases fit TRBD1. This CDR3 region has 15 residues. CDR1 and CDR2 (germline): SNHLY, FYNNEI. The V and J ends lost 8 bases and 2 bases, in that order; junction bases with no gene match: 8. CDR3 coding DNA: TGTGCCAGCGAGGAAGGACAGGGCCCCTACAATGAGCAGTTCTTC. Encoded protein: CASEEGQGPYNEQFF.

The rearrangement links TRBV6-6 to TRBJ1-2; D uncertain. This CDR3 spans 14 amino acids. Trimming cost V 2 bases and J 6 bases, with 13 bases left between them. CDR1 and CDR2 (germline): MNHNY, SVGAGI (reference sequence). The CDR3 region has the DNA TGTGCCAGCAGTTACGATTCGTCGGTGCATGGCTACACCTTC. This sequence encodes CASSYDSSVHGYTF.

The chain employs TRBV13 and TRBJ2-2; 7 bases align to TRBD2. The CDR3 runs 17 residues. The germline gives CDR1 PRHDT, CDR2 FYEKMQ (reference sequence). V lost 3 bases to trimming and J lost 0 bases; unmatched junction nucleotides: 7. The CDR3 reads CASSFTSGGANTGELFF. In nucleotides, the CDR3 is TGTGCCAGCAGCTTTACATCGGGGGGAGCGAACACCGGGGAGCTGTTTTTT.

This clone occurred many times. The chain carries TRBV29-1 and TRBJ1-2; 7 nucleotides align to TRBD1. The germline gives CDR1 SQVTM, CDR2 ANQGSEA. CDR3 length: 14 amino acids. V shed 3 bases, J shed 0 bases, and the junction held 4 bases outside the gene matches. Here the CDR3 DNA reads TGCAGCGTTGAGACAGGGCCTGCTAACTATGGCTACACCTTC. Amino acid sequence: CSVETGPANYGYTF. Full variable domain (missing parts from reference TRBV29-1 and TRBJ1-2): SAVISQKPSRDICQRGTSLTIQCQVDSQVTMMFWYRQQPGQSLTLIATANQGSEATYESGFVIDKFPISRPNLTFSTLTVSNMSPEDSSIYLCSVETGPANYGYTFGSGTRLTVV.

The gene calls are TRBV5-1 and TRBJ2-3; possible D gene TRBD1, 6 bases. V was clipped by 0 bases and J by 5 bases, with 13 bases between them. The CDR3 has 15 amino acids. The V gene's germline CDR1 is SGHRS and CDR2 YFSETQ. CDR3 coding DNA: TGCGCCAGCAGCTTGGTGGGGGCAGGTATAGATACGCAGTATTTT. It yields the protein CASSLVGAGIDTQYF.

The V and J genes are TRBV19 and TRBJ2-7, with 7 bases matching TRBD2. This CDR3 is 14 amino acids long. The V gene's germline CDR1 is LNHDA and CDR2 SQIVND (reference sequence). Trimming removed 3 bases from V and 2 bases from J; junction bases left unmatched: 4. Here the CDR3 DNA reads TGTGCCAGTAGTATTGGGCGGGGGACCTACGAGCAGTACTTC. Its protein product is CASSIGRGTYEQYF.

The rearrangement links TRBV15 to TRBJ1-2; TRBD1 agrees at 9 bases. V shed 6 bases, J shed 8 bases, and the junction held 13 bases outside the gene matches. This CDR3 spans 15 amino acids. In germline, CDR1 is LNHNV, CDR2 YYDKDF (reference sequence). Here the CDR3 DNA reads TGTGCCACCAGTCTCAGAGCACAGGGGGCAAAGGGCTACACCTTC. It encodes CATSLRAQGAKGYTF. Based on the CDR3 plus reference TRBV15 and TRBJ1-2, the full variable domain is DAMVIQNPRYQVTQFGKPVTLSCSQTLNHNVMYWYQQKSSQAPKLLFHYYDKDFNNEADTPDNFQSRRPNTSFCFLDIRSPGLGDTAMYLCATSLRAQGAKGYTFGSGTRLTVV.

The chain joins TRBV12-5 to TRBJ1-1, with D possibly matching TRBD1 (6 bases). With 6 bases removed from V and 8 bases from J, the gap between germline ends came to 10 bases. CDR1 and CDR2 (germline): LGHNT, FRNRAP. The length of the CDR3 is 11 residues. The CDR3 here is CASGSTGEAFF. CDR3 nucleotide sequence: TGTGCTAGTGGCTCAACAGGGGAAGCTTTCTTT. The variable domain in full, completed from reference TRBV12-5 and TRBJ1-1, reads DARVTQTPRHKVTEMGQEVTMRCQPILGHNTVFWYRQTMMQGLELLAYFRNRAPLDDSGMPKDRFSAEMPDATLATLKIQPSEPRDSAVYFCASGSTGEAFFGQGTRLTVV.

The CDR3 loop is CASSQDPWTGDHEQYF. DNA of the CDR3: TGTGCCAGCAGCCAAGATCCCTGGACAGGGGACCACGAGCAGTACTTC. V gene TRBV3-1 (or the pseudogene TRBV3-2) combines with J gene TRBJ2-7; 9 positions match TRBD1. Germline CDR1 and CDR2: LGHDT and YNNKEL (reference sequence). The CDR3 has 16 amino acids. V lost 0 bases to trimming and J lost 5 bases; unmatched junction nucleotides: 8.

V gene TRBV6-5 combines with J gene TRBJ1-1; D gene ambiguous. Per germline, CDR1 MNHEY and CDR2 SVGAGI. CDR3 length: 13 amino acids. V was pared by 4 bases and J by 10 bases, with 16 bases between. The CDR3 spells CASSFGRVGGAFF. The CDR3 region has the DNA TGTGCCAGCAGTTTCGGTCGGGTGGGAGGAGCTTTCTTT.